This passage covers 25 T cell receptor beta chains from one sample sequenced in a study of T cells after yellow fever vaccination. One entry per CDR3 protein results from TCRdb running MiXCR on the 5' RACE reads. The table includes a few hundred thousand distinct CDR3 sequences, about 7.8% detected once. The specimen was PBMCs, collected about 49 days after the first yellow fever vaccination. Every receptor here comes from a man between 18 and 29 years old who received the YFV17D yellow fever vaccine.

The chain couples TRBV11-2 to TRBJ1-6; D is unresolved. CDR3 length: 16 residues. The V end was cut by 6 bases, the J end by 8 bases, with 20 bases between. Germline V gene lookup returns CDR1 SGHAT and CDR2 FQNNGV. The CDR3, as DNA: TGTGCCAGCAGACCAGTGAAGGGCCAAAATGATTCACCCCTCCACTTT. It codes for CASRPVKGQNDSPLHF.

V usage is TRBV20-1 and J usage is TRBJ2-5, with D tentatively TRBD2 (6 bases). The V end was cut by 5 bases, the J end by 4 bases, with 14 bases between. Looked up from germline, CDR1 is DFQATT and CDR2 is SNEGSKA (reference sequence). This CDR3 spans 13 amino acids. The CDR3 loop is CSAPYRGRETQYF. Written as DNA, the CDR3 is TGCAGTGCTCCCTATCGGGGGAGAGAGACCCAGTACTTC.

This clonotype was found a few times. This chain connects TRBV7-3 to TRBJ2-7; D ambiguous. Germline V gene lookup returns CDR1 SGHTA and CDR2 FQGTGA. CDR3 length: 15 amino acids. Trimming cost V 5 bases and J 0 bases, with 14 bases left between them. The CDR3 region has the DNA TGTGCCAGCAGCCCGGGCCATTCCCGCTCCTACGAGCAGTACGTC. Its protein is CASSPGHSRSYEQYV.

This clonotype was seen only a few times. CDR3 sequence: CASSLTGIYGYTF. In DNA, the CDR3 is TGTGCCAGCAGCTTGACAGGGATCTATGGCTACACCTTC. The gene calls are TRBV7-2 and TRBJ1-2, with TRBD1 matching 7 bases. With 3 bases clipped from V and 4 bases from J, the junction kept 2 bases outside the gene matches. Germline CDR1 SGHTA, CDR2 FQGNSA. The CDR3 runs to 13 residues.

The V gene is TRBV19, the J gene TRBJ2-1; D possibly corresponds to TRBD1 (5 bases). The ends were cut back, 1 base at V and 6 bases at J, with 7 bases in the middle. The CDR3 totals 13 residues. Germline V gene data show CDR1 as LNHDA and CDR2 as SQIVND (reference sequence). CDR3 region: CASSIGQGNEQFF. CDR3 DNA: TGTGCCAGTAGTATAGGGCAGGGCAATGAGCAGTTCTTC. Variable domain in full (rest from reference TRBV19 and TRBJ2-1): DGGITQSPKYLFRKEGQNVTLSCEQNLNHDAMYWYRQDPGQGLRLIYYSQIVNDFQKGDIAEGYSVSREKKESFPLTVTSAQKNPTAFYLCASSIGQGNEQFFGPGTRLTVL.

The CDR3 region has the DNA TGTGCCAGCAGCTTGTTTGTAGATACGCAGTATTTT. It yields the protein CASSLFVDTQYF. The chain is built from TRBV5-4 and TRBJ2-3; D not resolved. With 1 base removed from V and 5 bases from J, the gap between germline ends came to 5 bases. Germline V lookup: CDR1 SGHNT, CDR2 YYREEE (reference sequence). The CDR3 is made up of 12 amino acids.

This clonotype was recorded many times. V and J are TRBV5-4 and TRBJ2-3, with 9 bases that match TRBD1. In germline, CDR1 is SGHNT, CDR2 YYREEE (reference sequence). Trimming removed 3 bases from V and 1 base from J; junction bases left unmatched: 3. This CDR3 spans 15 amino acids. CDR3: CASSSRDRGTDTQYF. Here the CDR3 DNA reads TGTGCCAGCAGCTCCCGGGACAGGGGCACAGATACGCAGTATTTT.

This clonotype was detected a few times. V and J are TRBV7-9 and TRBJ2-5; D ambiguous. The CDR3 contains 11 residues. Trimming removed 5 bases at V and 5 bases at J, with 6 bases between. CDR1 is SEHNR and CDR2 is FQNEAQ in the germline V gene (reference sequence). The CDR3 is CASSAKETQYF. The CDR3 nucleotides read TGTGCCAGCAGCGCGAAGGAGACCCAGTACTTC. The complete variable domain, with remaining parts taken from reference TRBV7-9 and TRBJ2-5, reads DTGVSQNPRHKITKRGQNVTFRCDPISEHNRLYWYRQTLGQGPEFLTYFQNEAQLEKSRLLSDRFSAERPKGSFSTLEIQRTEQGDSAMYLCASSAKETQYFGPGTRLLVL.

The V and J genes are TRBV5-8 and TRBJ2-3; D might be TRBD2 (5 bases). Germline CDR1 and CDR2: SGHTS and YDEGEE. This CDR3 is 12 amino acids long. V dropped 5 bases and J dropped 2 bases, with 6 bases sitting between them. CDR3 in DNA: TGTGCCAGCAGTGACTACACAGATACGCAGTATTTT. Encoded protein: CASSDYTDTQYF.

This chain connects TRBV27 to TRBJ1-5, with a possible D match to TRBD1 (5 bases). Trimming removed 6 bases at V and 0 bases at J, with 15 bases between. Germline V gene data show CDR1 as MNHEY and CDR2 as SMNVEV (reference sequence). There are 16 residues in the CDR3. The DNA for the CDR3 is TGTGCCAGCAGCCCTACTAGGACATCTAGCAATCAGCCCCAGCATTTT. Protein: CASSPTRTSSNQPQHF.

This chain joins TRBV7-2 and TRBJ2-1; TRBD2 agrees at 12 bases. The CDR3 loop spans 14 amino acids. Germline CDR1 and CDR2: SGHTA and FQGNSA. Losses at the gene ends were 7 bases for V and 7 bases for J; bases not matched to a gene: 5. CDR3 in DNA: TGTGCCAGCACGCTAGCGGGGGGGATAAATGAGCAGTTCTTC. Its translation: CASTLAGGINEQFF.

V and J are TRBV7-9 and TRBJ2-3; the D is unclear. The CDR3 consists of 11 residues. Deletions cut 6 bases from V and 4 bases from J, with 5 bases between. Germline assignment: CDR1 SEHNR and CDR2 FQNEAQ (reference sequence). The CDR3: CASRTADTQYF. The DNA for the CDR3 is TGTGCCAGCAGGACCGCAGATACGCAGTATTTT.

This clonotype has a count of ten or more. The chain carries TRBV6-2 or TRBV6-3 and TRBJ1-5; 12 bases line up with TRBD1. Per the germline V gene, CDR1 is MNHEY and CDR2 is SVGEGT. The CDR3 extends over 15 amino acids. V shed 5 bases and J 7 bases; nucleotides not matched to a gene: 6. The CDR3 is CASSKRGTGGQPQHF. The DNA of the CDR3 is TGTGCCAGCAGTAAACGTGGGACAGGGGGCCAGCCCCAGCATTTT.

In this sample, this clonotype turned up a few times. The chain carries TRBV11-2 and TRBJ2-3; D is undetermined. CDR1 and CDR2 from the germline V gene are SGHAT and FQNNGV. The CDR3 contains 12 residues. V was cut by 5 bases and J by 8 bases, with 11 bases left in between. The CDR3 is CASSPSARTQYF. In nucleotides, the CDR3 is TGTGCCAGCAGCCCGAGCGCGCGTACGCAGTATTTT.

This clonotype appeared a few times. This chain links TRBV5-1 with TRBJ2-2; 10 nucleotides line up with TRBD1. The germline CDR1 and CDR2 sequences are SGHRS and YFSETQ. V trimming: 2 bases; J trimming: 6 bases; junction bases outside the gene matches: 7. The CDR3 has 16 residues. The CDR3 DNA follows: TGCGCCAGCAGCTTCAAGACAGGGGGCTTATCCGGGGAGCTGTTTTTT. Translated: CASSFKTGGLSGELFF.

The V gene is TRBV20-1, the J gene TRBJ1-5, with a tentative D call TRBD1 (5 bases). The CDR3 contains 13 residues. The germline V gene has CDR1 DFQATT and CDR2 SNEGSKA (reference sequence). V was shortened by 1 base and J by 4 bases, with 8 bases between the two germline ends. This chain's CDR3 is CSARVQGNQPQHF. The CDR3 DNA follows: TGCAGTGCTAGAGTGCAGGGAAATCAGCCCCAGCATTTT.

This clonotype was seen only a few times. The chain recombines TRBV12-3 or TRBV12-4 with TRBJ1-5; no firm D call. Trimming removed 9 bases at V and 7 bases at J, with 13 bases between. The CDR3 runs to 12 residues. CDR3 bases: TGTGCCAGTACTGTCGGCGGCCAGCCCCAGCATTTT. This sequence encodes CASTVGGQPQHF.

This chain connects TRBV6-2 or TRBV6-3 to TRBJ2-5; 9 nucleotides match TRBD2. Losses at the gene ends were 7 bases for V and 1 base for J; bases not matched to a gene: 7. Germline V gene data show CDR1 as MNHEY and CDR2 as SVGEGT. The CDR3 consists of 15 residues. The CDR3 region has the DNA TGTGCCAGCATTTCCCCAGCGGGGGGCCAAGAGACCCAGTACTTC. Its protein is CASISPAGGQETQYF.

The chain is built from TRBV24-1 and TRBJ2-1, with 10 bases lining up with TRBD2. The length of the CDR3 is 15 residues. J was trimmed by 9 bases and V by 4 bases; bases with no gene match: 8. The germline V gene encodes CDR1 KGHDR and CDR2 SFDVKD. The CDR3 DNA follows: TGTGCCACCAGTGAATCAGCGGGGGGGCCGGGTGAGCAGTTCTTC. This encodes CATSESAGGPGEQFF.

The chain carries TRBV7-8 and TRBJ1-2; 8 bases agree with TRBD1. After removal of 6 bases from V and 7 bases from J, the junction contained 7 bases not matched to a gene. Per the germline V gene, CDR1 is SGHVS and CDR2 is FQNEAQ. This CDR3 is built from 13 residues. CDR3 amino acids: CASRPRGQGGYTF. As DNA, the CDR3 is TGTGCCAGCAGACCCAGGGGGCAGGGTGGCTACACCTTC.

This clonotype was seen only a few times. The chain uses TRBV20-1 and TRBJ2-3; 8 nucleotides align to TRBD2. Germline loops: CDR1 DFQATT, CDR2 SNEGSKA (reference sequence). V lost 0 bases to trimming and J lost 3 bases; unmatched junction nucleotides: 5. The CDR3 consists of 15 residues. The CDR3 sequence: CSAREDGGGTDTQYF. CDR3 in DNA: TGCAGTGCTAGAGAGGATGGCGGGGGGACAGATACGCAGTATTTT.

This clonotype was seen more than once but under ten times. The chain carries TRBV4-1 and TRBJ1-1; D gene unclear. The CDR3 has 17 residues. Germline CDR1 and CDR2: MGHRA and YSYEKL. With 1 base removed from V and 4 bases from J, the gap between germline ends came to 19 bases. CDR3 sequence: CASSQVSIGQWGTEAFF. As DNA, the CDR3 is TGCGCCAGCAGCCAAGTAAGCATCGGCCAATGGGGCACTGAAGCTTTCTTT.

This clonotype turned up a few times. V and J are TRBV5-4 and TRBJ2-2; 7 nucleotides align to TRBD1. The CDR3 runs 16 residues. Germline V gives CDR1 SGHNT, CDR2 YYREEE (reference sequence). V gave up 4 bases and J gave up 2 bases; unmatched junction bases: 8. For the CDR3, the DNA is TGTGCCAGCAGCCCCAAACAGGGGCGTAACACCGGGGAGCTGTTTTTT. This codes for CASSPKQGRNTGELFF.

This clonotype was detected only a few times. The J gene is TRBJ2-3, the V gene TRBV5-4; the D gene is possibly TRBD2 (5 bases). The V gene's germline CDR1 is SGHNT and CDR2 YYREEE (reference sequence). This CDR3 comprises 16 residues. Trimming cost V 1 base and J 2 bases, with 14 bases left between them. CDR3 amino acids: CASSLLGDWATDTQYF. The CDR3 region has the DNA TGTGCCAGCAGCTTGCTCGGGGATTGGGCCACAGATACGCAGTATTTT.

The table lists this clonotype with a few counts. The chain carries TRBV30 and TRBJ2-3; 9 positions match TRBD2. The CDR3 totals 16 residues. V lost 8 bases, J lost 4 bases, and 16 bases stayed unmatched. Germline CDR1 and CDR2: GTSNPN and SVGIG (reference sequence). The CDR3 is CALTWGLAGTADTQYF. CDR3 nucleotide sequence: TGTGCCCTCACCTGGGGGCTAGCGGGGACGGCAGATACGCAGTATTTT.